The TCR beta chain described here comes from a study of T cells in Graves' hyperthyroidism and ophthalmopathy. Broader study findings: Stable hyperthyroidism and ophthalmopathy were separated using 13 V-J signatures. For ophthalmopathy, model prediction preceded onset by a median about six months.

In this sample, this clonotype turned up a few times. Its antigen is unknown. Amplified TCR beta CDR3 regions came from RNA transcripts. The HTBI set primed first-round TCR CDR3 RT-PCR. TCRdb ran MiXCR on the multiplex PCR reads and lists one entry per CDR3 protein. The sample records approximately 370,000 distinct CDR3 sequences, about a sixth being singletons. CDR1 is MNHNS and CDR2 is SASEGT in the germline V gene. The CDR3 extends over 15 amino acids. With 10 bases removed from V and 1 base from J, the gap between germline ends came to 18 bases. The chain combines TRBV6-1 with TRBJ2-3; possibly TRBD2 for D (5 bases). The sample was blood. This TCR derives from a woman aged 25 to 39 with Graves' hyperthyroidism that later progressed to Graves' ophthalmopathy. CDR3 amino acids: CATRTRGRGTDTQYF. For the CDR3, the DNA is TGTGCCACCAGGACCCGCGGGCGCGGCACAGATACGCAGTATTTT.